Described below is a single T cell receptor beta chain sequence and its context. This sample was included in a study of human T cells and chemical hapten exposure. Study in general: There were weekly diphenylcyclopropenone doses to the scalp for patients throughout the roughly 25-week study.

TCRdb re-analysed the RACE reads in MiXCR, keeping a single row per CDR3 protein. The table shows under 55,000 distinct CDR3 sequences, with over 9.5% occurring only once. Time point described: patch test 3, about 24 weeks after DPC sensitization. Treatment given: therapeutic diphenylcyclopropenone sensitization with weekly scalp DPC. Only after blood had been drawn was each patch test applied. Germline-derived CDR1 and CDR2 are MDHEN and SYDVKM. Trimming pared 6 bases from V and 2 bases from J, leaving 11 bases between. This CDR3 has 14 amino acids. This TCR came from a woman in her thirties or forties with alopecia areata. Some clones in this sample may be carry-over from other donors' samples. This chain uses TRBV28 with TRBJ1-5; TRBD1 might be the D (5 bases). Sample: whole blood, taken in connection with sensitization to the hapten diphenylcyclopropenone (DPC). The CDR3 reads CASSQGHGNQPQHF. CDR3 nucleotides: TGTGCCAGCAGCCAAGGACACGGCAATCAGCCCCAGCATTTT.